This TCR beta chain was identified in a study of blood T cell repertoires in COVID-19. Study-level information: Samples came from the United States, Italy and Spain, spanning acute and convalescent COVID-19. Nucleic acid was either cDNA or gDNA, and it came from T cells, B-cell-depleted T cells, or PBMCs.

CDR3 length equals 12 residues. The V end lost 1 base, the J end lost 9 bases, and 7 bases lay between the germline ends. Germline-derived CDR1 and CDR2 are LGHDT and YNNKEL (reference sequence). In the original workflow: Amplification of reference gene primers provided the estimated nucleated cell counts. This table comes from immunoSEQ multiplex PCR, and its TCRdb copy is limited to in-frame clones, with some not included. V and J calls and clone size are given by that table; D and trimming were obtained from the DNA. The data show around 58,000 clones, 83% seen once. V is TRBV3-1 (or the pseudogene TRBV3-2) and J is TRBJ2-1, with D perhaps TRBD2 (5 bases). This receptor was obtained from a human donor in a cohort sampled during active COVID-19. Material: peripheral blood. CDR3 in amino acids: CASSQGAGEQFF. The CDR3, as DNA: TGTGCCAGCAGCCAAGGGGCGGGTGAGCAGTTCTTC.